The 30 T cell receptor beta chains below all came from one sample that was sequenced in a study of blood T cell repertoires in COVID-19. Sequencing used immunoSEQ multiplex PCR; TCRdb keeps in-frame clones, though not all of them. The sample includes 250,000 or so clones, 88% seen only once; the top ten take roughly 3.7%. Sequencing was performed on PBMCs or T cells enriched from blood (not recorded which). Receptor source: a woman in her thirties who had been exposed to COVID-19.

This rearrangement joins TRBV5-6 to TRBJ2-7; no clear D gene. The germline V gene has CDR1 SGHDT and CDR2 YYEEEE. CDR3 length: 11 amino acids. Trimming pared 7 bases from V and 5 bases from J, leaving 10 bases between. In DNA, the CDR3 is TGTGCCAGCGGATTTCAGGACGAGCAGTACTTC. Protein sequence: CASGFQDEQYF.

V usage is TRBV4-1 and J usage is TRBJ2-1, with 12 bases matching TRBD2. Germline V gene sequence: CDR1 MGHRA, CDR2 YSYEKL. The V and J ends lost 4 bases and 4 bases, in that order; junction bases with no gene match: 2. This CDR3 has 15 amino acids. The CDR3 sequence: CASSPSGRAYNEQFF. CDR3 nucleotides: TGCGCCAGCAGCCCTAGCGGGAGGGCTTACAATGAGCAGTTCTTC.

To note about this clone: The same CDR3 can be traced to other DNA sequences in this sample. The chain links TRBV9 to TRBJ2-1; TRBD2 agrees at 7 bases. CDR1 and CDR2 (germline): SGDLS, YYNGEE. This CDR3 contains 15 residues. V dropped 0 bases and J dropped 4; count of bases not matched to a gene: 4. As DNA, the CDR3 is TGTGCCAGCAGCGTAGGACTAGCTGGATACAATGAGCAGTTCTTC. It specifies CASSVGLAGYNEQFF.

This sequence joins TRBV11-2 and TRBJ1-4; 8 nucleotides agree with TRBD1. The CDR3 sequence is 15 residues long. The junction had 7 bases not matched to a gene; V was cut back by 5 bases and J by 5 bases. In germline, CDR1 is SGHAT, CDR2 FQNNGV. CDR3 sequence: CASSGRTGSNEKLFF. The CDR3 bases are TGTGCCAGCAGCGGGAGGACAGGGTCAAATGAAAAACTGTTTTTT.

Written as DNA, the CDR3 is TGTGCCATCAGTGAGGGACTAGCCACGTACGAGCAGTACTTC. Translation: CAISEGLATYEQYF. This chain links TRBV10-3 with TRBJ2-7; 8 bases map to TRBD2. Germline-derived CDR1 and CDR2 are ENHRY and SYGVKD. The CDR3 covers 14 residues. V dropped 2 bases and J dropped 4; count of bases not matched to a gene: 4.

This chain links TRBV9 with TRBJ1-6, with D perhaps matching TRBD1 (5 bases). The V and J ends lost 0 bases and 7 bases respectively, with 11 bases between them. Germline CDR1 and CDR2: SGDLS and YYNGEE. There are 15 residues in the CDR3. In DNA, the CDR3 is TGTGCCAGCAGCGTAGCCCCCGGGGGGAATTCACCCCTCCACTTT. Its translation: CASSVAPGGNSPLHF.

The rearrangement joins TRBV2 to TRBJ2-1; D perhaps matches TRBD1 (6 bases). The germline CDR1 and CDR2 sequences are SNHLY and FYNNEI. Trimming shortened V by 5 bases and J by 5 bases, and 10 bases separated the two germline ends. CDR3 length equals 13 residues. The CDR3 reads CASSRNRDNEQFF. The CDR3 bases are TGTGCCAGCAGTAGGAACAGGGACAATGAGCAGTTCTTC. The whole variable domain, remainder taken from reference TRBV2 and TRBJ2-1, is EPEVTQTPSHQVTQMGQEVILRCVPISNHLYFYWYRQILGQKVEFLVSFYNNEISEKSEIFDDQFSVERPDGSNFTLKIRSTKLEDSAMYFCASSRNRDNEQFFGPGTRLTVL.

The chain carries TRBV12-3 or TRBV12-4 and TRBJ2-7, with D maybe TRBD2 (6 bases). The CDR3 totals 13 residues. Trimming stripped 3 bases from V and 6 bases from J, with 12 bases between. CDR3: CASSFGGTGEQYF. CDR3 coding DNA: TGTGCCAGCAGTTTCGGCGGGACGGGCGAGCAGTACTTC.

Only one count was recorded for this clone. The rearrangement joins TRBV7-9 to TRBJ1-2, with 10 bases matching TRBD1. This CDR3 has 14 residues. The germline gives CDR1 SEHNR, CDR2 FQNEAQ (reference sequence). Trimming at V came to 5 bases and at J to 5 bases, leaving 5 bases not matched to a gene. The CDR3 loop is CASSPTGGNYGYTF. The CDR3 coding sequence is TGTGCCAGCAGCCCGACAGGGGGCAATTATGGCTACACCTTC.

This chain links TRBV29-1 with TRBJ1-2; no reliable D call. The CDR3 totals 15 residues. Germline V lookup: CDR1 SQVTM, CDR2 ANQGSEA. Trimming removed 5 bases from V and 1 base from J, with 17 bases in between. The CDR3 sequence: CSVSHAGFNNYGYTF. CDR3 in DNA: TGCAGCGTTAGCCATGCAGGTTTTAATAACTATGGCTACACCTTC.

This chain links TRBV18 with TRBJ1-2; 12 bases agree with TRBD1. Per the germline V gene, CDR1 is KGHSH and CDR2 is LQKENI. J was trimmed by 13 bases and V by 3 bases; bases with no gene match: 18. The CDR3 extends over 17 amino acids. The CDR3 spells CASSPFQTGTGGAEPTF. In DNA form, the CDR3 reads TGTGCCAGCTCACCCTTCCAAACCGGGACAGGGGGCGCAGAGCCCACCTTC.

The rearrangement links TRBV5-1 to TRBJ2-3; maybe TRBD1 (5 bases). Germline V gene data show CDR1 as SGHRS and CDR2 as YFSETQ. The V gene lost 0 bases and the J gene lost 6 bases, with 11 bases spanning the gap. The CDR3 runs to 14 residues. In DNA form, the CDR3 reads TGCGCCAGCAGCTTGGTGGCAGGGCGGGATACGCAGTATTTT. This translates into CASSLVAGRDTQYF.

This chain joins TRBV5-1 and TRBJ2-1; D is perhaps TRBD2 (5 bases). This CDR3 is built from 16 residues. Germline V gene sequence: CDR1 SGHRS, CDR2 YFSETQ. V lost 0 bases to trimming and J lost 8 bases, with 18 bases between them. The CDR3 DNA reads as TGCGCCAGCAGCTTGGCTTACCTAGCTGATAGGGATGAGCAGTTCTTC. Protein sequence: CASSLAYLADRDEQFF.

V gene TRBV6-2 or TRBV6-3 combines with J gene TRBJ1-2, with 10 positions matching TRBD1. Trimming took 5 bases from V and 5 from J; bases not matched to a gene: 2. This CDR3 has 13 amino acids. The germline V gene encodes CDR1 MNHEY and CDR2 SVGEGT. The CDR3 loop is CASSRGQGYGYTF. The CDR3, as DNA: TGTGCCAGCAGTAGGGGACAGGGGTATGGCTACACCTTC.

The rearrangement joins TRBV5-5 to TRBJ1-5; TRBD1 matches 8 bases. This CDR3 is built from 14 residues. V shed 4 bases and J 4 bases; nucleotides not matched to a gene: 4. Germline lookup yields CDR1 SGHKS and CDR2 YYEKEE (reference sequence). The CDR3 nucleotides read TGTGCCAGCAGCGTGGACAGGGCTAATCAGCCCCAGCATTTT. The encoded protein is CASSVDRANQPQHF. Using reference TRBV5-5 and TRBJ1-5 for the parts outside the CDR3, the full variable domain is DAGVTQSPTHLIKTRGQQVTLRCSPISGHKSVSWYQQVLGQGPQFIFQYYEKEERGRGNFPDRFSARQFPNYSSELNVNALLLGDSALYLCASSVDRANQPQHFGDGTRLSIL.

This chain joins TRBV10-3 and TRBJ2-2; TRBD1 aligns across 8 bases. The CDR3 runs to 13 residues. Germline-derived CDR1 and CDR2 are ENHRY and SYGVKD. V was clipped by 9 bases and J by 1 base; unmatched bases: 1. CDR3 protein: CAMGTGNTGELFF. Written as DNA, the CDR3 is TGTGCCATGGGGACAGGGAACACCGGGGAGCTGTTTTTT.

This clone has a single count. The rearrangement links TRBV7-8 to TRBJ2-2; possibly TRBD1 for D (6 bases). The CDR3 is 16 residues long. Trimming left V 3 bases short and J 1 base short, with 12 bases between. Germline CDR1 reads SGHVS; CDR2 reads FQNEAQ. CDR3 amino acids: CASSFSRGRNTGELFF. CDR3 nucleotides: TGTGCCAGCAGCTTTAGCAGGGGTAGGAACACCGGGGAGCTGTTTTTT.

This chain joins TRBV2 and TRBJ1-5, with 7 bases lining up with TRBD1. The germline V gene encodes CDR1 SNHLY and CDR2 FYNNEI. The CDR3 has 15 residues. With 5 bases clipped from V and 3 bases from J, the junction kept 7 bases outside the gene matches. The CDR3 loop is CASSRPDRDNQPQHF. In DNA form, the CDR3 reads TGTGCCAGCAGTCGACCCGACAGGGACAATCAGCCCCAGCATTTT.

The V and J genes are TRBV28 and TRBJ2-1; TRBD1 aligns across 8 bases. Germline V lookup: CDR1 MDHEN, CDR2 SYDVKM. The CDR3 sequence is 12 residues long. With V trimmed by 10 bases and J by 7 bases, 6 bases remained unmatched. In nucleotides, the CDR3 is TGTGCCACCGGGACAGGTTATAATGAGCAGTTCTTC. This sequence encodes CATGTGYNEQFF.

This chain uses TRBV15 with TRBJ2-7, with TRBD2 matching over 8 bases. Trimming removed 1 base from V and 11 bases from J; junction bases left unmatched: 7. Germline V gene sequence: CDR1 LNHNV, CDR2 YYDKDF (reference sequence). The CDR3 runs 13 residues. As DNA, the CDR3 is TGTGCCACCAGCAGAGCCCCTCGGGGGGGGAAGTACTTC. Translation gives CATSRAPRGGKYF.

The CDR3 coding sequence is TGTGCCAGCAGTTACTCCTTAGGGACAGACACTGAAGCTTTCTTT. Amino acid sequence: CASSYSLGTDTEAFF. This chain links TRBV6-5 with TRBJ1-1, with 7 bases identical to TRBD1. The germline V gene encodes CDR1 MNHEY and CDR2 SVGAGI. The CDR3 loop spans 15 amino acids. V trimming: 0 bases; J trimming: 3 bases; junction bases outside the gene matches: 4.

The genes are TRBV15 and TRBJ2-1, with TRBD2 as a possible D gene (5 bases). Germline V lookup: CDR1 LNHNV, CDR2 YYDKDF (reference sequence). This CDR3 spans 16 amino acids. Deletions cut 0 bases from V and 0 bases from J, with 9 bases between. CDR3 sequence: CATSREGAASYNEQFF. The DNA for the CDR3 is TGTGCCACCAGCAGAGAGGGAGCCGCCTCCTACAATGAGCAGTTCTTC.

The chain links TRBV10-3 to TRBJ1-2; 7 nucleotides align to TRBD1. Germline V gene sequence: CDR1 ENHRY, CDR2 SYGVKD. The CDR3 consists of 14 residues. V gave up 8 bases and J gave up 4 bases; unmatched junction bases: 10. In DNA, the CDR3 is TGTGCCATCGCGGACAGGCCTCTTGGCTATGGCTACACCTTC. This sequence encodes CAIADRPLGYGYTF.

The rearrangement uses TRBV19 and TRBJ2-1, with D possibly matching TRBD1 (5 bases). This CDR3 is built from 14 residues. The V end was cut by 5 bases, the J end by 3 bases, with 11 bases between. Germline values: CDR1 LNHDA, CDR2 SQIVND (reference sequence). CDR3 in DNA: TGTGCCAGTAGTCCAGGACACCTCTACAATGAGCAGTTCTTC. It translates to CASSPGHLYNEQFF.

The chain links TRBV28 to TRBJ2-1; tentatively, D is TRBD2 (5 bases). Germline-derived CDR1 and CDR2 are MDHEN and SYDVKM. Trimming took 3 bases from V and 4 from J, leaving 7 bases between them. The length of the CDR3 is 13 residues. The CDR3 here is CASSLGRYNEQFF. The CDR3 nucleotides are TGTGCCAGCAGTTTGGGGAGATACAATGAGCAGTTCTTC. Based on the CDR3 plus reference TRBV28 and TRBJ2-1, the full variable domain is DVKVTQSSRYLVKRTGEKVFLECVQDMDHENMFWYRQDPGLGLRLIYFSYDVKMKEKGDIPEGYSVSREKKERFSLILESASTNQTSMYLCASSLGRYNEQFFGPGTRLTVL.

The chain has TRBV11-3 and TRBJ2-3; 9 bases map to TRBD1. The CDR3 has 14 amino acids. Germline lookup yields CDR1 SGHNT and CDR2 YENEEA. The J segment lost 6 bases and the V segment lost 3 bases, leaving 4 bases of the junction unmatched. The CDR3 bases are TGTGCCAGCAGCTTGGGACAGGGAATTGATACGCAGTATTTT. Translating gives CASSLGQGIDTQYF. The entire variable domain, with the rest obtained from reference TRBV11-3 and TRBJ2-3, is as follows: EAGVVQSPRYKIIEKKQPVAFWCNPISGHNTLYWYLQNLGQGPELLIRYENEEAVDDSQLPKDRFSAERLKGVDSTLKIQPAELGDSAVYLCASSLGQGIDTQYFGPGTRLTVL.

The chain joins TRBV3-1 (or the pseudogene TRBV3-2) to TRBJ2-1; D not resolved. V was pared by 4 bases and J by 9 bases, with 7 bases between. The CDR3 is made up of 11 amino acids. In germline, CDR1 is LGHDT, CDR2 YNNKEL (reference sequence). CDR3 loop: CASSLRVEQFF. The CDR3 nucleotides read TGTGCCAGCAGCCTCCGGGTTGAGCAGTTCTTC.

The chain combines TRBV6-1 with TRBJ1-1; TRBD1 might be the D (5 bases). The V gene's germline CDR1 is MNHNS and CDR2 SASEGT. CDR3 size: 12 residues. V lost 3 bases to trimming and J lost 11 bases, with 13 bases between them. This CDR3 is CASSDRGWRAFF. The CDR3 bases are TGTGCCAGCAGTGATCGGGGGTGGCGGGCTTTCTTT.

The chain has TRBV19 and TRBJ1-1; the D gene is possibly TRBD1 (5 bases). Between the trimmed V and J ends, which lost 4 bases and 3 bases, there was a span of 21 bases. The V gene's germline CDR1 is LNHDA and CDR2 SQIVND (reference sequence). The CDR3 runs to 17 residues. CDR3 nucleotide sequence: TGTGCCAGTAGTACACGATCCGGGGGGGGAGGGCACACTGAAGCTTTCTTT. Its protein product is CASSTRSGGGGHTEAFF.

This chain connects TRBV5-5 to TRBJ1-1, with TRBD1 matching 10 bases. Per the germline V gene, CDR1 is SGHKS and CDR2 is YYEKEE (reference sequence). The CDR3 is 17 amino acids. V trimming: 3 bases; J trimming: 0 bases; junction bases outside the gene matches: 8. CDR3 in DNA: TGTGCCAGCAGCTCCTTCTGGACAGGGGGGATGAACACTGAAGCTTTCTTT. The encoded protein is CASSSFWTGGMNTEAFF. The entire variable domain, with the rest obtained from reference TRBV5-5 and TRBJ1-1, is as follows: DAGVTQSPTHLIKTRGQQVTLRCSPISGHKSVSWYQQVLGQGPQFIFQYYEKEERGRGNFPDRFSARQFPNYSSELNVNALLLGDSALYLCASSSFWTGGMNTEAFFGQGTRLTVV.